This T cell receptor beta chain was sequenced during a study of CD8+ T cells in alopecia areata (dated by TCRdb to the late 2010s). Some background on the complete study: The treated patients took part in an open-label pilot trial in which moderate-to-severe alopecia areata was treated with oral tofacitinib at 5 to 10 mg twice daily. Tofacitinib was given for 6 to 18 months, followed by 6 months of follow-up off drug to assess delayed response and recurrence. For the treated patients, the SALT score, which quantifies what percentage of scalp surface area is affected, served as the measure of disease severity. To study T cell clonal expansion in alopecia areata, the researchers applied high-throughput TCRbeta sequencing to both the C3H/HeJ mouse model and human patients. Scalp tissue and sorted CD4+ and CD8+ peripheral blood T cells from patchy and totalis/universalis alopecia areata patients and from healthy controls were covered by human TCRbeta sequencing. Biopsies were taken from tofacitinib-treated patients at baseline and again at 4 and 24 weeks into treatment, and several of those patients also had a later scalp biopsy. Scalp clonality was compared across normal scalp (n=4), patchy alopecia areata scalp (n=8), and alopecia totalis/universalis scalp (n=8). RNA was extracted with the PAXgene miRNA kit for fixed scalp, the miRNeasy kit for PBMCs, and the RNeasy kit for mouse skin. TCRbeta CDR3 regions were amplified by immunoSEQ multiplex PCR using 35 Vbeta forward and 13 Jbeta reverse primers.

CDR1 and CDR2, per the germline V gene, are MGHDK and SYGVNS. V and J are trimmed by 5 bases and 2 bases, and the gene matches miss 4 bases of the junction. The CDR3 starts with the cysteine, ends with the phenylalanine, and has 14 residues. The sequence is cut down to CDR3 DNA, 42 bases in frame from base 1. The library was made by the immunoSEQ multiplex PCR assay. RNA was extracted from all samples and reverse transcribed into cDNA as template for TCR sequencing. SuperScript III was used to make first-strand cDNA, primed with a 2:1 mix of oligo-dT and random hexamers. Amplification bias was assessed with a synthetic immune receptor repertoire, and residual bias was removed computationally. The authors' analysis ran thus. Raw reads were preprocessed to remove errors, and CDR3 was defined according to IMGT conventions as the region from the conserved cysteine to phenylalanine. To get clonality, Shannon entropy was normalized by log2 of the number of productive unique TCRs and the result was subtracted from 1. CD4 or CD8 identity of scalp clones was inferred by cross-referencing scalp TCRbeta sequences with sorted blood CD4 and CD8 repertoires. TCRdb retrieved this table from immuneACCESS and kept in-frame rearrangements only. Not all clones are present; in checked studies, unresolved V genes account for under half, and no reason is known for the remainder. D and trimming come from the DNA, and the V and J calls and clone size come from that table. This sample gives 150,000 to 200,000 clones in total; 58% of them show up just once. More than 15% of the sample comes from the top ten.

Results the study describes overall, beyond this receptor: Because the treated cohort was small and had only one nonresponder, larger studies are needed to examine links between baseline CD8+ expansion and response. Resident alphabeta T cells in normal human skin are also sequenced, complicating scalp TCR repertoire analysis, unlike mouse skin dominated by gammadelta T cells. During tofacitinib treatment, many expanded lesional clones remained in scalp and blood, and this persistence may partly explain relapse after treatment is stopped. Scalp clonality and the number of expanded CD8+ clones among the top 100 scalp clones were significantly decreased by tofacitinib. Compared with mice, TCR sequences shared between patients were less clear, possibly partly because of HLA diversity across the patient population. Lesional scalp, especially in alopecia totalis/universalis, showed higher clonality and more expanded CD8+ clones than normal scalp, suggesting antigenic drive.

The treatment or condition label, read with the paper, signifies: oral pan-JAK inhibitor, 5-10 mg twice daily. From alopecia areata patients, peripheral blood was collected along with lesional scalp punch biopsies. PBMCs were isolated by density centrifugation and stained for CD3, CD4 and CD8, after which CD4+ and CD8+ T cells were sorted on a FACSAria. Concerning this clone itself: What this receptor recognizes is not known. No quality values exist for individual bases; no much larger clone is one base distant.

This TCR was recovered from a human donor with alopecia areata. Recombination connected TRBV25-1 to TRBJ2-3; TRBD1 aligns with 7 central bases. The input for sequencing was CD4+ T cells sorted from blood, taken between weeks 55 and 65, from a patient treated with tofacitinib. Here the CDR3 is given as CASSNRGYTDTQYF. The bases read TGTGCCAGCAGTAACAGGGGTTACACAGATACGCAGTATTTT.